These T cell receptor beta chains were read from a single sample in a study of shared clonotypes between healthy human individuals. Profiled with immunoSEQ multiplex PCR; TCRdb holds only in-frame clones, not every one. The sample contains nearly 750,000 clones, around 77% of which appear only once. The sample taken for sequencing was memory CD4+ T cells sorted from blood. The receptors derive from a woman aged 25 to 39 in good health. Both conserved end residues are part of each CDR3. D genes are given only for firm matches. Clone size is shown for a subset of rows, as once, few, many or a class of expanded clone.

V	size	length	D	J	CDR3	DNA
TRBV5-1	NA	18	TRBD1	TRBJ2-2	CASRKVYRGSSNTGELFF	TGCGCCAGCCGGAAAGTCTACAGGGGCAGCTCGAACACCGGGGAGCTGTTTTTT
TRBV11-2	few	13	TRBD1	TRBJ2-7	CASSFGQAKQQYF	TGTGCCAGCAGCTTTGGACAGGCAAAGCAGCAGTACTTC
TRBV5-1	NA	16	NA	TRBJ2-1	CASSGRMGTIQHEQFF	TGCGCCAGCAGCGGCCGGATGGGGACGATTCAGCATGAGCAGTTCTTC
TRBV7-3	NA	12	NA	TRBJ2-2	CASSFPTGELFF	TGTGCCAGCAGCTTCCCCACCGGGGAGCTGTTTTTT
TRBV11-3	NA	15	TRBD2	TRBJ2-1	CASSQTGTRHNEQFF	TGTGCCAGCAGCCAAACCGGGACTAGACACAATGAGCAGTTCTTC
TRBV6-1	medium-sized	15	NA	TRBJ2-7	CASSQEGASSYEQYF	TGTGCCAGCAGCCAAGAGGGCGCTAGCTCCTACGAGCAGTACTTC
TRBV28	few	12	NA	TRBJ2-7	CASSLEYYEQYF	TGTGCCAGCAGTTTGGAGTATTACGAGCAGTACTTC
TRBV15	NA	16	NA	TRBJ2-1	CATSSGQTSGRNEQFF	TGTGCCACCAGCAGTGGTCAGACTTCGGGACGCAATGAGCAGTTCTTC
TRBV18	NA	15	NA	TRBJ1-2	CASSPTLGLSWGYTF	TGTGCCAGCTCACCAACGCTAGGGTTATCGTGGGGCTACACCTTC
TRBV6-5	NA	15	NA	TRBJ2-2	CASSQTLPGTGELFF	TGTGCCAGCAGTCAGACCCTCCCGGGGACCGGGGAGCTGTTTTTT
TRBV7-6	NA	17	TRBD2	TRBJ2-1	CASSLHAAGGLRNEQFF	TGTGCCAGCAGCTTACACGCGGCGGGAGGCCTAAGGAATGAGCAGTTCTTC
TRBV21-1	few	16	NA	TRBJ2-7	CASSKDGGRITYEQYF	TGTGCCAGCAGCAAAGACGGCGGGAGGATAACCTACGAGCAGTACTTC
TRBV15	NA	13	NA	TRBJ1-5	CATSRERNQPQHF	TGTGCCACCAGCAGAGAAAGGAATCAGCCCCAGCATTTT
TRBV15	NA	15	TRBD1	TRBJ1-3	CATSRDRGTGNTIYF	TGTGCCACCAGCAGGGACAGGGGGACAGGAAACACCATATATTTT
TRBV6-5	NA	13	NA	TRBJ1-2	CASGEGIVGGYTF	TGTGCCAGCGGGGAAGGTATCGTCGGTGGCTACACCTTC
TRBV28	NA	13	NA	TRBJ1-2	CASIGIPSYGYTF	TGTGCCAGCATCGGGATCCCAAGCTATGGCTACACCTTC
TRBV18	NA	15	TRBD1	TRBJ1-3	CASSQDRVNGNTIYF	TGTGCCAGCTCACAAGACAGGGTAAACGGAAACACCATATATTTT
TRBV6-6	NA	14	NA	TRBJ2-3	CAVTTDPQGDTQYF	TGTGCCGTTACGACGGATCCCCAAGGCGATACGCAGTATTTT
TRBV5-1	NA	15	TRBD1	TRBJ2-5	CACSDLGQGQETQYF	TGCGCCTGTTCCGACTTGGGACAGGGGCAAGAGACCCAGTACTTC
TRBV10-1	NA	15	NA	TRBJ1-2	CASPKYSLHPYGYTF	TGCGCCAGCCCGAAATATTCTCTACATCCTTATGGCTACACCTTC
TRBV21-1	few	14	NA	TRBJ1-2	CASTWTQENYGYTF	TGTGCCAGCACGTGGACCCAAGAAAACTATGGCTACACCTTC
TRBV6-5	once	14	NA	TRBJ1-5	CASSSHYSNQPQHF	TGTGCCAGCAGTTCCCACTATAGCAATCAGCCCCAGCATTTT
TRBV4-1	NA	14	NA	TRBJ2-5	CASSQSAVQETQYF	TGCGCCAGCAGCCAATCAGCGGTCCAAGAGACCCAGTACTTC
TRBV6-5	NA	13	NA	TRBJ2-7	CASNRGGSYEQYF	TGTGCCAGCAATAGGGGGGGCTCCTACGAGCAGTACTTC
TRBV9	NA	17	TRBD1	TRBJ1-2	CASSVGTGGPQGYGYTF	TGTGCCAGCAGCGTTGGGACAGGGGGGCCCCAGGGGTATGGCTACACCTTC
TRBV6-6	NA	16	NA	TRBJ1-5	CASSYSTYRFDQPQHF	TGTGCCAGCAGTTACTCGACTTATAGGTTCGATCAGCCCCAGCATTTT
TRBV27	NA	12	NA	TRBJ1-2	CASSPDRYGYTF	TGTGCCAGCAGTCCCGACAGGTATGGCTACACCTTC
TRBV19	NA	16	TRBD1	TRBJ1-4	CASSIDRTPGGEKLFF	TGTGCCAGTAGTATAGATCGAACGCCAGGGGGGGAAAAACTGTTTTTT
TRBV10-2	NA	15	TRBD2	TRBJ2-2	CASTKAGGPTGELFF	TGCGCCAGCACCAAAGCGGGAGGGCCGACCGGGGAGCTGTTTTTT
TRBV10-2	NA	12	NA	TRBJ1-5	CASRTTNQPQHF	TGCGCCAGCAGGACGACGAATCAGCCCCAGCATTTT
TRBV6-5	NA	14	TRBD1	TRBJ2-7	CASSYGQGAYEQYF	TGTGCCAGCAGTTACGGACAGGGGGCCTACGAGCAGTACTTC
TRBV30	NA	15	NA	TRBJ2-2	CAWSMWGRSNGELFF	TGTGCCTGGAGTATGTGGGGGAGGAGTAACGGGGAGCTGTTTTTT
TRBV5-1	few	15	NA	TRBJ2-7	CASSLVDVQAYEQYF	TGCGCCAGCAGCTTAGTGGACGTGCAAGCCTACGAGCAGTACTTC
TRBV5-1	NA	16	TRBD2	TRBJ2-3	CASSLEALAGADTQYF	TGCGCCAGCAGCTTGGAAGCCCTAGCGGGAGCAGATACGCAGTATTTT
TRBV28	NA	14	TRBD1	TRBJ2-4	CASSSGQGENIQYF	TGTGCCAGCAGTTCAGGACAGGGAGAAAACATTCAGTACTTC
TRBV11-2	NA	16	NA	TRBJ2-6	CASSSLMAGGANVLTF	TGTGCCAGCAGCTCACTGATGGCGGGTGGGGCCAACGTCCTGACTTTC
TRBV27	NA	13	NA	TRBJ2-3	CASSLKRTDTQYF	TGTGCCAGCAGTTTAAAAAGGACAGATACGCAGTATTTT
TRBV5-1	NA	15	NA	TRBJ2-3	CASSPNRVSTDTQYF	TGCGCCAGCAGCCCTAACAGGGTTAGCACAGATACGCAGTATTTT
TRBV7-8	NA	12	NA	TRBJ2-5	CASSQVEETQYF	TGTGCCAGCAGTCAGGTCGAAGAGACCCAGTACTTC
TRBV11-1	once	16	NA	TRBJ2-7	CASSPRDSLGLSEQYF	TGTGCCAGCAGCCCCCGGGACTCTCTGGGGCTCTCCGAGCAGTACTTC
TRBV9	few	15	NA	TRBJ2-3	CASSKYTGDTDTQYF	TGTGCCAGCAGCAAATATACGGGGGACACAGATACGCAGTATTTT
TRBV6-5	NA	15	NA	TRBJ2-7	CASSYGAGASHEQYF	TGTGCCAGCAGTTACGGGGCAGGGGCATCTCACGAGCAGTACTTC